This note documents a single TCR beta chain sequence. Its antigen is not yet known. Because the receptor is murine, the gene names and germline sequences shown are mouse ones. The observed sequence ends 1 residue before the CDR3 terminus, with the missing tail filled in from the germline J gene. This entry belongs to a study of tissue T cells after allogeneic stem cell transplantation (dated by TCRdb to between 2021 and 2024). Turning to the overall study: Using research autopsies of patients with and without GVHD, plus mouse models of GVHD, the study profiled TCR beta repertoires across many tissues. On the human side, the study was prospective and observational, with no blinding or randomization.

The time point label corresponds to: mouse harvest day 7 after allogeneic transplant. Mouse grafts consisting of 10^7 T-cell-depleted bone marrow cells combined with 10^6 splenic CD5+ T cells were administered by tail vein injection. Mouse GVHD was modeled in a major MHC-mismatch B6 (H2b) into BALB/c (H2d) model, with tissues profiled at day 7 or 14. On day 7 or 14 post-transplant, mouse tissues and retro-orbital blood were harvested with separate sterile tools for each animal, and livers were flushed beforehand. Before genomic DNA isolation with the DNeasy Blood & Tissue Kit, mouse tissues were minced using razor blades in buffered saline. The CDR3 measures 12 amino acids from cysteine to phenylalanine. Only the CDR3 bases that were read are kept: 33 of them, in frame from base 1. V is clipped by 6 bases and J by 1 base, and the sequence between their germline boundaries is 5 bases long. CDR1 SGHSA and CDR2 FRNQAP are derived from the germline V gene.

What the research found in general, with its limitations: Within patients, how anatomically similar tissues were was a major factor shaping TCR repertoire composition, regardless of disease or transplant status. Few T cell clones were found to be shared across patients, but shared repertoire signatures across patients were revealed in a tissue-specific fashion by motif-based clustering. A small and clinically heterogeneous patient cohort was studied, and sampling depth was acknowledged as a limitation. Which tissue TCRs were alloreactive or antigen-specific was not determined in the study, and some of the clones might have been host cells that persisted. Blood and spleen T cells captured only a limited portion of the TCR repertoire detected in tissues, in both patients and mice.

Library creation used the immunoSEQ multiplex PCR assay. TCRbeta CDR3 sequencing was done by Adaptive Biotechnologies at survey depth, reporting CDR3 sequences, V/J genes, productive frequency and template counts. Amplification of TCR beta CDR3 regions was performed from genomic DNA rather than from RNA. From the authors' description of their analysis: Jensen-Shannon divergence was used to quantify pairwise repertoire overlap between tissues, with a value of 1 indicating complete divergence and a value of 0 indicating identical repertoires. Tissues were clustered by single-linkage agglomerative hierarchical clustering of pairwise JSD values, and the clustering results were displayed as dendrograms. GLIPH2 was applied to all patient samples using simulation_depth 1000, kmer_min_depth 3, and cdr3_length_cutoff 8, and only groups with more than two unique CDR3s were retained. In a standardized tissue-overlap score, Jaccard GLIPH-group overlap across patients was extrapolated to a standard repertoire size of 1000 clones. Linear mixed-effect models, with tissue as a fixed effect and individual as a random effect, were used to test how diversity related to clinical or experimental variables. TCRdb carries this immuneACCESS record with in-frame sequences only. Its versions omit some clonotypes, under half of them owing to an unresolved V gene in the studies checked, with the rest unexplained. V and J calls and clone size are given by that table; D and trimming were obtained from the DNA. The sample contains almost 9,500 clones, roughly 45% of them found a single time. The top ten clones comprise 6.5% to 7.5% of the sample.

The TCR originated in a female BALB/c mouse given C57BL/6 T cells with graft-versus-host disease after an allogeneic hematopoietic cell transplant. The chain is made from TRBV16 and TRBJ2-4; the D gene assignment is ambiguous. What was sequenced was gut tissue. The CDR3 region reads CASSQGQNTLYF. The part of the CDR3 DNA that was read is TGTGCAAGCAGTCAGGGTCAAAACACCTTGTAC. The variable domain in full, with residues beyond the CDR3 obtained from the reference TRBV16 and TRBJ2-4 genes, is NAGVIQTPRHKVTGKGQEATLWCEPISGHSAVFWYRQTIVQGLEFLTYFRNQAPIDDSGMPKERFSAQMPNQSHSTLKIQSTQPQDSAVYLCASSQGQNTLYFGAGTRLSVL.